One and the same sample provided the 31 T cell receptor beta chains below, sequenced in a study of post-analysis software for immune sequencing data. Study-wide results and limits: Compared with controls, patients had more of about 5 TRBV segments, including TRBV5-6, TRBV5-1 and TRBV20-1.

Incorporated into the TCR beta cDNA libraries were unique molecular identifiers, which served to reduce PCR and sequencing biases. TCRdb re-called the PCR reads with MiXCR, one entry per CDR3 protein. The sample includes more than 450,000 distinct CDR3 sequences, 40% to 50% seen only once; the top ten take 1.5% to 2%. Antigen specificity for these receptors is unknown. Sequencing was performed on blood. These receptor sequences come from a girl between 10 and 17 years old with multiple sclerosis.

A note on this clonotype: One junction end does not reproduce the germline sequence, and a read error may be involved. The rearrangement joins TRBV5-1 to TRBJ2-4; possibly TRBD1 for D (5 bases). The DNA end is more similar to TRBJ2-7, so the J call may be wrong. Germline V gene lookup returns CDR1 SGHRS and CDR2 YFSETQ. This CDR3 is 16 amino acids long. The CDR3 sequence: CTSSLESRALPYEQYF. Here the CDR3 DNA reads TGCACCAGCAGCTTGGAGTCCAGGGCCCTCCCCTACGAGCAGTACTTC.

This clonotype has a handful of counts. This rearrangement joins TRBV29-1 to TRBJ1-1; 9 bases align to TRBD1. The CDR3 sequence is 12 residues long. Germline CDR1 and CDR2: SQVTM and ANQGSEA. V was clipped by 7 bases and J by 8 bases; unmatched bases: 8. CDR3 loop: CSADIGTGEAFF. In DNA form, the CDR3 reads TGCAGCGCTGATATTGGGACAGGGGAAGCTTTCTTT.

This chain joins TRBV6-5 and TRBJ2-6; D is perhaps TRBD2 (5 bases). The germline V gene encodes CDR1 MNHEY and CDR2 SVGAGI. Trimming left V 0 bases short and J 1 base short, with 7 bases between. CDR3 length equals 16 residues. The CDR3 protein is CASSYSPGSGANVLTF. CDR3 in DNA: TGTGCCAGCAGTTACTCCCCGGGGTCTGGGGCCAACGTCCTGACTTTC.

This clonotype has more than one count but fewer than ten. This could be a read error, since a much larger clone is one nucleotide away. The CDR3: CAGSPSGANTGELFF. DNA for the CDR3: TGTGCCGGCAGCCCTAGCGGGGCGAACACCGGGGAGCTGTTTTTT. This chain joins TRBV4-2 and TRBJ2-2; 9 nucleotides line up with TRBD2. CDR1 is LGHNA and CDR2 is YNFKEQ in the germline V gene. This CDR3 is built from 15 residues.

This clonotype was counted only a few times. The rearrangement joins TRBV12-3 or TRBV12-4 to TRBJ2-1; 9 nucleotides align to TRBD2. This CDR3 comprises 15 residues. The V gene end was trimmed by 2 bases and the J gene end by 9 bases; junction bases not matched to a gene: 8. The CDR3 reads CASSLHQSGRFEQFF. Written as DNA, the CDR3 is TGTGCCAGCAGTTTACATCAGAGCGGGAGGTTTGAGCAGTTCTTC.

In DNA, the CDR3 is TGCGCCAGCAGCCAAGCAGGGCTAGCGGGGGCCTACGAGCAGTACTTC. Its translation is CASSQAGLAGAYEQYF. The genes are TRBV4-1 and TRBJ2-7; TRBD2 matches 10 bases. In germline, CDR1 is MGHRA, CDR2 YSYEKL. The CDR3 length is 16 residues. V shed 1 base and J 2 bases; nucleotides not matched to a gene: 5.

The chain carries TRBV20-1 and TRBJ1-1; D remains unclear. Per germline, CDR1 DFQATT and CDR2 SNEGSKA (reference sequence). V lost 6 bases to trimming and J lost 1 base, with 15 bases between them. The CDR3 sequence is 14 residues long. The CDR3: CSALEGVGNTEAFF. The CDR3 coding sequence is TGCAGTGCCCTGGAGGGTGTAGGGAACACTGAAGCTTTCTTT.

For this clonotype: A junction end diverges from the germline sequence, so it may reflect a read error. CDR3 nucleotide sequence: TGTGCCAGCAGCCCTAAGACTAGCGGGTTTAGCCCCTACAATAAGCAGTTCTTC. Translated: CASSPKTSGFSPYNKQFF. This chain connects TRBV7-2 to TRBJ2-1, with 10 positions matching TRBD2. Germline-derived CDR1 and CDR2 are SGHTA and FQGNSA. CDR3 length equals 18 residues.

Details on this clonotype: The junction departs from germline at one end; a sequencing error may be responsible. The V and J genes are TRBV20-1 and TRBJ2-1; 11 nucleotides line up with TRBD2. The CDR3 runs to 17 residues. Germline CDR1 is DFQATT and CDR2 is SNEGSKA (reference sequence). In DNA form, the CDR3 reads TGCAGTGCTAGAGACCGACTAGCGGGACCACTTTACAAGGAGCAGTTCTTC. This encodes CSARDRLAGPLYKEQFF.

This chain connects TRBV13 to TRBJ1-5; D possibly corresponds to TRBD1 (5 bases). Looked up from germline, CDR1 is PRHDT and CDR2 is FYEKMQ (reference sequence). This CDR3 spans 15 amino acids. V was pared by 4 bases and J by 5 bases, with 15 bases between. CDR3: CASSWGVEGDQPQHF. The DNA for the CDR3 is TGTGCCAGCAGCTGGGGTGTGGAAGGGGATCAGCCCCAGCATTTT.

The J gene is TRBJ1-1, the V gene TRBV7-8; D perhaps matches TRBD1 (6 bases). The CDR3 length is 13 residues. V lost 5 bases to trimming and J lost 4 bases, with 11 bases between them. Germline CDR1 and CDR2: SGHVS and FQNEAQ. The CDR3 region has the DNA TGTGCCAGCAGCCCTCGACAGGTCACTGAAGCTTTCTTT. Translated: CASSPRQVTEAFF.

The chain links TRBV5-1 to TRBJ2-7; D gene unclear. V shed 0 bases and J shed 2 bases, with 18 bases lying between them. This CDR3 comprises 17 residues. Per germline, CDR1 SGHRS and CDR2 YFSETQ. CDR3: CASSLVFSDDDAYEQYF. The CDR3 DNA reads TGCGCCAGCAGCTTGGTCTTCTCGGACGACGATGCCTACGAGCAGTACTTC.

The chain joins TRBV7-9 to TRBJ2-3; D is unresolved. CDR1 is SEHNR, CDR2 FQNEAQ, per germline (reference sequence). The CDR3 contains 14 residues. Trimming took 0 bases from V and 2 from J, leaving 6 bases between them. CDR3 sequence (DNA): TGTGCCAGCAGCTTAGCCCACCCCACAGATACGCAGTATTTT. This codes for CASSLAHPTDTQYF.

This clonotype came up a few times. The rearrangement links TRBV7-8 to TRBJ2-4, with TRBD1 matching 9 bases. The J call may be incorrect, as the DNA end agrees better with TRBJ2-7. Germline V gene sequence: CDR1 SGHVS, CDR2 FQNEAQ. The CDR3 length is 13 residues. The CDR3 region is CASRLDRGGEQYF. For the CDR3, the DNA is TGTGCCAGCAGATTGGACAGGGGCGGCGAGCAGTACTTC.

As to this clonotype: Given the absence of the conserved phenylalanine or tryptophan at the CDR3 end, a read error is likely. This chain links TRBV5-1 with TRBJ2-5; 11 nucleotides line up with TRBD2. V was pared by 4 bases and J by 1 base, with 6 bases of the junction left unmatched. The CDR3 consists of 16 residues. Germline CDR1 is SGHRS and CDR2 is YFSETQ. CDR3 sequence (DNA): TGCGCCAGCAGCCTTACCGGGACTAGCGGCCAAGAGACCCAGTACGTC. This codes for CASSLTGTSGQETQYV.

This chain uses TRBV20-1 with TRBJ2-7; 12 bases are shared with TRBD1. CDR3 length equals 14 residues. Germline CDR1 reads DFQATT; CDR2 reads SNEGSKA (reference sequence). The junction had 7 bases not matched to a gene; V was cut back by 7 bases and J by 3 bases. The CDR3 DNA sequence: TGCAGTGTTCCGGGACAGGGGGCATTCTACGAGCAGTACTTC. The encoded protein is CSVPGQGAFYEQYF.

The chain joins TRBV10-3 to TRBJ2-7; maybe TRBD2 (5 bases). This CDR3 is 13 amino acids long. The germline V gene has CDR1 ENHRY and CDR2 SYGVKD. The V gene lost 9 bases and the J gene lost 3 bases, with 15 bases spanning the gap. CDR3 in amino acids: CAMGVGRNYEQYF. The CDR3 nucleotides are TGTGCCATGGGAGTTGGACGGAACTACGAGCAGTACTTC.

This chain uses TRBV5-5 with TRBJ2-7; possibly TRBD1 for D (6 bases). Trimming took off 0 bases at V and 2 bases at J, with 12 bases between the two ends. The CDR3 totals 15 residues. CDR1 is SGHKS, CDR2 YYEKEE, per germline (reference sequence). The CDR3 DNA reads TGTGCCAGCAGCTTGGGCCCCGGGACACCCTACGAGCAGTACTTC. Encoded protein: CASSLGPGTPYEQYF.

CDR3 coding DNA: TGTGCCATCATGCCAGGGGCGAACACTGAAGCTTTCTTT. Translated, it gives CAIMPGANTEAFF. This chain connects TRBV10-3 to TRBJ1-1; weak D call: TRBD1 (6 bases). The V end lost 7 bases, the J end lost 1 base, and 10 bases lay between the germline ends. The CDR3 spans 13 residues. CDR1 and CDR2 (germline): ENHRY, SYGVKD.

The chain links TRBV4-2 to TRBJ2-7; 7 bases match TRBD1. J lost 1 base, V lost 3 bases, and 6 bases had no gene match. The CDR3 runs to 15 residues. Germline V CDR1 and CDR2: LGHNA, YNFKEQ. CDR3 sequence (DNA): TGTGCCAGCAGCCATGACCCGGGACAGTCCTACGAGCAGTACTTC. It is translated as CASSHDPGQSYEQYF.

The V and J genes are TRBV5-1 and TRBJ2-3; 7 bases align to TRBD2. CDR3 length: 14 amino acids. Trimming cost V 8 bases and J 3 bases; bases outside gene matches: 9. CDR1 SGHRS and CDR2 YFSETQ come from the germline V gene. The CDR3 DNA sequence: TGCGCCAGTGGCTGGCGGGAGATGACAGATACGCAGTATTTT. This sequence encodes CASGWREMTDTQYF.

About this clonotype itself: An end of the junction does not agree with germline; a read error may underlie this. The chain has TRBV6-5 and TRBJ2-1; D is possibly TRBD2 (5 bases). In germline, CDR1 is MNHEY, CDR2 SVGAGI. The CDR3 has 13 residues. CDR3 amino acids: CASSSPSLGEQFF. The CDR3 nucleotides read TGTGCCAGCAGTTCACCTAGCTTGGGTGAGCAGTTCTTT.

The V call is TRBV7-9, the J call TRBJ2-5; D perhaps matches TRBD1 (5 bases). The DNA end is a closer match to TRBJ2-7, so the J assignment may be wrong. The CDR3 runs to 14 residues. Germline loops: CDR1 SEHNR, CDR2 FQNEAQ (reference sequence). The CDR3 bases are TGTGCCAGCAGCTTAGTCAGGGAAAGTTTCGAGCAGTACTTC. It encodes CASSLVRESFEQYF.

This rearrangement joins TRBV25-1 to TRBJ1-2; D is undetermined. Germline V gene sequence: CDR1 MGHDK, CDR2 SYGVNS. The CDR3 has 12 amino acids. V lost 2 bases and J 4 bases, leaving 5 bases between the germline ends. The CDR3 region has the DNA TGTGCCAGCAGTGAAGGAGGCTATGGCTACACCTTC. This encodes CASSEGGYGYTF.

The chain uses TRBV5-6 and TRBJ2-1, with TRBD2 matching over 7 bases. The germline gives CDR1 SGHDT, CDR2 YYEEEE. The CDR3 extends over 13 amino acids. V shed 4 bases, J shed 10 bases, and the junction held 8 bases outside the gene matches. CDR3 residues: CASSPGGGEEQFF. The CDR3 coding sequence is TGTGCCAGCAGCCCTGGCGGGGGTGAGGAGCAGTTCTTC. Full variable domain (rest looked up from reference TRBV5-6 and TRBJ2-1): DAGVTQSPTHLIKTRGQQVTLRCSPKSGHDTVSWYQQALGQGPQFIFQYYEEEERQRGNFPDRFSGHQFPNYSSELNVNALLLGDSALYLCASSPGGGEEQFFGPGTRLTVL.

The V and J genes are TRBV6-6 and TRBJ2-3; possible D gene TRBD1, 6 bases. Per the germline V gene, CDR1 is MNHNY and CDR2 is SVGAGI (reference sequence). This CDR3 comprises 13 residues. Trimming removed 8 bases from V and 0 bases from J, with 9 bases in between. The CDR3 region has the DNA TGTGCCAGCGACAGGCAGAGCACAGATACGCAGTATTTT. Its protein product is CASDRQSTDTQYF.

V and J are TRBV20-1 and TRBJ1-1; TRBD1 might be the D (5 bases). V shed 0 bases and J shed 0 bases, with 5 bases lying between them. Germline loops: CDR1 DFQATT, CDR2 SNEGSKA (reference sequence). The CDR3 spans 13 residues. As DNA, the CDR3 is TGCAGTGCTAGAGAGGACATGAACACTGAAGCTTTCTTT. Amino acids: CSAREDMNTEAFF.

The rearrangement uses TRBV12-3 or TRBV12-4 and TRBJ1-4; D not resolved. This CDR3 region has 12 residues. Trimming took off 5 bases at V and 12 bases at J, with 13 bases between the two ends. The CDR3 nucleotides read TGTGCCAGCAGTCCTCACCAAGAGGAACTGTTTTTT. The encoded protein is CASSPHQEELFF.

The V and J genes are TRBV4-1 and TRBJ2-3, with TRBD2 matching over 11 bases. Per the germline V gene, CDR1 is MGHRA and CDR2 is YSYEKL. The V and J ends lost 0 bases and 4 bases, in that order; junction bases with no gene match: 6. This CDR3 comprises 17 residues. CDR3 sequence: CASSQDSSGRASDTQYF. The CDR3 nucleotides are TGCGCCAGCAGCCAAGATAGTAGCGGGAGGGCCTCAGATACGCAGTATTTT.

The CDR3 reads CSARDGTSNQPQHF. Here the CDR3 DNA reads TGCAGTGCTAGAGACGGGACATCCAATCAGCCCCAGCATTTT. This rearrangement joins TRBV20-1 to TRBJ1-5; tentative D call: TRBD1 (6 bases). Trimming took off 0 bases at V and 3 bases at J, with 9 bases between the two ends. CDR3 length equals 14 residues. CDR1 and CDR2 (germline): DFQATT, SNEGSKA (reference sequence).

The J gene is TRBJ2-1, the V gene TRBV20-1, with D possibly matching TRBD2 (6 bases). The CDR3 loop spans 14 amino acids. Germline lookup yields CDR1 DFQATT and CDR2 SNEGSKA (reference sequence). V lost 6 bases and J lost 9, with 21 bases in between. The CDR3 here is CSAPTSLGRVEQFF. The CDR3 DNA sequence: TGCAGTGCCCCGACTAGTCTTGGTAGGGTTGAGCAGTTCTTC.